Below, 28 T cell receptor beta chains from the same sample are listed, as sequenced in a study of blood T cell repertoires in COVID-19. TCRdb keeps only in-frame clones here, not all; method: immunoSEQ multiplex PCR. The profile shows under 400,000 clones, about 90% of them singletons. What was sequenced was peripheral blood. These receptors originate from a woman in her 30s with COVID-19, enrolled during active disease.

V and J are TRBV10-3 and TRBJ2-7, with TRBD1 identical over 9 bases. CDR3 length equals 15 residues. V was clipped by 5 bases and J by 7 bases; unmatched bases: 12. Looked up from germline, CDR1 is ENHRY and CDR2 is SYGVKD. CDR3: CAISSSGTGTEEQYF. The CDR3 bases are TGTGCCATCAGTTCTTCCGGGACAGGGACTGAAGAGCAGTACTTC.

J is TRBJ2-3 and V is TRBV4-2, with D uncertain. V was trimmed by 5 bases and J by 0 bases, leaving 9 bases between them. Germline CDR1 and CDR2: LGHNA and YNFKEQ. CDR3 length: 14 amino acids. CDR3 sequence: CASSGFSSTDTQYF. The CDR3 bases are TGTGCCAGCAGCGGCTTCTCTAGCACAGATACGCAGTATTTT.

The CDR3 coding sequence is TGCAGCGGGACCAGGGGGGAGAACACCGGGGAGCTGTTTTTT. Its translation: CSGTRGENTGELFF. The gene calls are TRBV29-1 and TRBJ2-2; the D gene is possibly TRBD1 (7 bases). Trimming pared 7 bases from V and 1 base from J, leaving 13 bases between. The CDR3 length is 14 residues. Germline CDR1 is SQVTM and CDR2 is ANQGSEA.

The chain employs TRBV27 and TRBJ2-7; D may be TRBD2 (5 bases). The germline V gene encodes CDR1 MNHEY and CDR2 SMNVEV (reference sequence). The CDR3 has 13 residues. The V end lost 8 bases, the J end lost 3 bases, and 14 bases lay between the germline ends. The DNA of the CDR3 is TGTGCCAGCTCACGGGGTAGCAGCTACGAGCAGTACTTC. Translation gives CASSRGSSYEQYF.

The sample holds one count of this clone. The genes are TRBV5-1 and TRBJ2-6; perhaps TRBD2 as D (6 bases). Deletions cut 7 bases from V and 1 base from J, with 6 bases between. The CDR3 has 13 residues. From germline, CDR1 is SGHRS and CDR2 YFSETQ. CDR3 loop: CASGGSGANVLTF. The CDR3 nucleotides are TGCGCCAGCGGGGGGTCTGGGGCCAACGTCCTGACTTTC.

The chain has TRBV24-1 and TRBJ2-1, with D possibly being TRBD1 (5 bases). The CDR3 is 16 residues long. CDR1 is KGHDR and CDR2 is SFDVKD in the germline V gene. The germline V and J ends were trimmed by 8 bases and 8 bases, with 24 bases remaining between them. In nucleotides, the CDR3 is TGTGCCACCAATGACCCCCAGACAGTCCTGGGGCATGAGCAGTTCTTC. Amino acid sequence: CATNDPQTVLGHEQFF.

The rearrangement joins TRBV5-1 to TRBJ2-3, with 10 bases aligning to TRBD2. CDR3 length: 17 amino acids. V was pared by 5 bases and J by 5 bases, with 14 bases of the junction left unmatched. Germline values: CDR1 SGHRS, CDR2 YFSETQ. CDR3: CASRPVGLAGEVDTQYF. In DNA, the CDR3 is TGCGCCAGCAGACCTGTAGGTCTAGCGGGAGAAGTAGATACGCAGTATTTT.

V and J are TRBV11-2 and TRBJ2-1; 13 nucleotides match TRBD2. The V segment lost 5 bases and the J segment 3 bases; nucleotides outside the gene matches: 4. This CDR3 comprises 16 residues. Germline V gene data show CDR1 as SGHAT and CDR2 as FQNNGV. The CDR3 DNA reads TGTGCCAGCAGCCCAGGACTAGCGGGAGACTACAATGAGCAGTTCTTC. Encoded protein: CASSPGLAGDYNEQFF.

This clone occurred once. J is TRBJ2-5 and V is TRBV2; a weak D match, TRBD1 (6 bases). The CDR3 is made up of 13 amino acids. Trimming shortened V by 6 bases and J by 4 bases, and 12 bases separated the two germline ends. Per the germline V gene, CDR1 is SNHLY and CDR2 is FYNNEI. In DNA, the CDR3 is TGTGCCAGCAGGGGGGAACAGGGAGAGACCCAGTACTTC. Its translation is CASRGEQGETQYF.

This rearrangement joins TRBV5-1 to TRBJ1-3; TRBD1 is a possible D gene (6 bases). The CDR3 loop spans 15 amino acids. Germline V gene data show CDR1 as SGHRS and CDR2 as YFSETQ. V was trimmed by 7 bases and J by 0 bases, leaving 14 bases between them. The CDR3 DNA is TGCGCCAGCGCGTGGGACATTAACTCTGGAAACACCATATATTTT. As protein: CASAWDINSGNTIYF.

This chain connects TRBV10-3 to TRBJ2-5; possibly TRBD2 for D (6 bases). In germline, CDR1 is ENHRY, CDR2 SYGVKD. The ends were cut back, 0 bases at V and 1 base at J, with 6 bases in the middle. The CDR3 length is 14 residues. The CDR3 DNA follows: TGTGCCATCAGTGAGTCCGGGGGCCAAGAGACCCAGTACTTC. Amino acids: CAISESGGQETQYF.

Only one count was recorded for this clone. The sample holds other DNA sequences that translate to the same CDR3. This chain joins TRBV6-5 and TRBJ2-1; 12 bases agree with TRBD2. The length of the CDR3 is 14 residues. Losses at the gene ends were 7 bases for V and 6 bases for J; bases not matched to a gene: 4. Germline V CDR1 and CDR2: MNHEY, SVGAGI. CDR3 residues: CASTGLAGLNEQFF. The CDR3 DNA sequence: TGTGCCAGCACTGGACTAGCGGGACTCAATGAGCAGTTCTTC.

The chain employs TRBV24-1 and TRBJ2-1; 11 bases fit TRBD2. The V and J ends lost 10 bases and 9 bases, in that order; junction bases with no gene match: 7. This CDR3 region has 13 residues. CDR1 is KGHDR and CDR2 is SFDVKD in the germline V gene. CDR3 residues: CATISGRAGEQFF. The CDR3 DNA reads as TGTGCCACGATTAGCGGGAGGGCCGGTGAGCAGTTCTTC.

V gene TRBV7-3 combines with J gene TRBJ2-4; D unclear. This CDR3 is built from 13 residues. V dropped 0 bases and J dropped 6 bases, with 6 bases sitting between them. The germline V gene has CDR1 SGHTA and CDR2 FQGTGA. The CDR3 reads CASSLTSGNIQYF. CDR3 coding DNA: TGTGCCAGCAGCTTAACGTCGGGAAACATTCAGTACTTC.

J is TRBJ2-7 and V is TRBV28; 12 nucleotides match TRBD2. The germline V gene has CDR1 MDHEN and CDR2 SYDVKM. This CDR3 is built from 15 residues. V lost 5 bases to trimming and J lost 4 bases; unmatched junction nucleotides: 6. The CDR3 nucleotides are TGTGCCAGCAGTCAAACTAGCGGGAGGATTTACGAGCAGTACTTC. Translated: CASSQTSGRIYEQYF.

Only a few counts were recorded for this clone. This rearrangement joins TRBV6-5 to TRBJ1-5; D not certain. This CDR3 is built from 15 residues. CDR1 and CDR2 (germline): MNHEY, SVGAGI. V dropped 7 bases and J dropped 7 bases, with 20 bases sitting between them. The CDR3 sequence is CASTEGTAGRQPQHF. The CDR3 region has the DNA TGTGCCAGCACGGAGGGAACAGCGGGGAGACAGCCCCAGCATTTT.

J is TRBJ1-4 and V is TRBV28; D may be TRBD1 (5 bases). The CDR3 is 15 residues long. Germline CDR1 and CDR2: MDHEN and SYDVKM. V was pared by 3 bases and J by 8 bases, with 16 bases between. The CDR3 sequence is CASSLGIRVGEKLFF. CDR3 nucleotide sequence: TGTGCCAGCAGTTTGGGTATCAGGGTTGGGGAAAAACTGTTTTTT.

The chain is built from TRBV5-4 and TRBJ2-6; no reliable D call. Deletions cut 4 bases from V and 2 bases from J, with 7 bases between. This CDR3 has 14 amino acids. Per the germline V gene, CDR1 is SGHNT and CDR2 is YYREEE (reference sequence). The CDR3 loop is CASSRDTGANVLTF. The DNA for the CDR3 is TGTGCCAGCAGCCGCGATACTGGGGCCAACGTCCTGACTTTC.

The genes are TRBV3-1 (or the pseudogene TRBV3-2) and TRBJ2-2; 7 bases map to TRBD2. From germline, CDR1 is LGHDT and CDR2 YNNKEL (reference sequence). J lost 5 bases, V lost 9 bases, and 15 bases had no gene match. The CDR3 contains 16 residues. The CDR3 here is CASCGLAGVETGELFF. The CDR3, as DNA: TGTGCCAGTTGCGGCCTGGCGGGAGTAGAAACCGGGGAGCTGTTTTTT.

The chain employs TRBV24-1 and TRBJ2-5; 8 bases line up with TRBD1. The germline gives CDR1 KGHDR, CDR2 SFDVKD. The CDR3 runs to 15 residues. After removal of 4 bases from V and 9 bases from J, the junction contained 12 bases not matched to a gene. CDR3: CATSDPQGADEAQYF. The CDR3, as DNA: TGTGCCACCAGTGACCCCCAGGGGGCGGATGAGGCCCAGTACTTC.

The chain employs TRBV4-2 and TRBJ2-1; 8 nucleotides agree with TRBD2. There are 19 residues in the CDR3. V dropped 3 bases and J dropped 6; count of bases not matched to a gene: 19. CDR1 and CDR2 from the germline V gene are LGHNA and YNFKEQ. This CDR3 reads CASSQAFFRREVYGNEQFF. CDR3 bases: TGTGCCAGCAGCCAGGCTTTTTTTCGGCGGGAGGTGTATGGCAATGAGCAGTTCTTC.

The genes are TRBV5-4 and TRBJ2-1; TRBD2 matches at 11 bases. Germline CDR1 and CDR2: SGHNT and YYREEE (reference sequence). J was trimmed by 10 bases and V by 1 base; bases with no gene match: 10. This CDR3 spans 16 amino acids. The CDR3 nucleotides read TGTGCCAGCAGCTTGCGTGAAGCTAGCGGGAGGCACGAGCAGTTCTTC. Translated: CASSLREASGRHEQFF.

On this clone itself: The sample holds other DNA sequences that translate to the same CDR3. V usage is TRBV19 and J usage is TRBJ2-6, with D perhaps TRBD2 (6 bases). In germline, CDR1 is LNHDA, CDR2 SQIVND (reference sequence). Trimming stripped 8 bases from V and 3 bases from J, with 11 bases between. CDR3 length: 14 amino acids. The CDR3, as DNA: TGTGCCAGTGCCGGCGGGGTTGGGGCCAACGTCCTGACTTTC. Translation: CASAGGVGANVLTF.

This chain uses TRBV4-1 with TRBJ2-7; D possibly corresponds to TRBD1 (6 bases). The V end was cut by 1 base, the J end by 2 bases, with 15 bases between. Germline V gives CDR1 MGHRA, CDR2 YSYEKL. The CDR3 runs to 16 residues. CDR3: CASSQAPAPGAYEQYF. The DNA of the CDR3 is TGCGCCAGCAGCCAAGCGCCTGCGCCAGGGGCCTACGAGCAGTACTTC.

A few counts support this clone. The chain is built from TRBV30 and TRBJ2-3, with a possible D match to TRBD2 (5 bases). Trimming removed 1 base at V and 2 bases at J, with 10 bases between. The CDR3 loop spans 14 amino acids. The germline gives CDR1 GTSNPN, CDR2 SVGIG (reference sequence). The CDR3, as DNA: TGTGCCTGGAGTGGGCTAGCAGCCACAGATACGCAGTATTTT. Its protein product is CAWSGLAATDTQYF.

This sequence joins TRBV9 and TRBJ2-6; no firm D call. The germline CDR1 and CDR2 sequences are SGDLS and YYNGEE. Trimming shortened V by 0 bases and J by 2 bases, and 6 bases separated the two germline ends. The CDR3 runs 15 residues. This CDR3 is CASSVVGPGANVLTF. The CDR3 DNA follows: TGTGCCAGCAGCGTAGTTGGGCCTGGGGCCAACGTCCTGACTTTC.

The chain carries TRBV5-5 and TRBJ2-3, with 9 positions matching TRBD1. Trimming cost V 4 bases and J 6 bases; bases outside gene matches: 6. Germline V lookup: CDR1 SGHKS, CDR2 YYEKEE (reference sequence). The CDR3 spans 14 residues. The CDR3 nucleotides read TGTGCCAGCAGCCGTGGACAGGGGAGGGATACGCAGTATTTT. The encoded protein is CASSRGQGRDTQYF.

The chain recombines TRBV29-1 with TRBJ2-3; TRBD1 might be the D (5 bases). Germline V CDR1 and CDR2: SQVTM, ANQGSEA. The CDR3 runs 13 residues. The V end lost 6 bases, the J end lost 3 bases, and 13 bases lay between the germline ends. The DNA for the CDR3 is TGCAGCGTCAGGGAAGGTCTTACAGATACGCAGTATTTT. Protein sequence: CSVREGLTDTQYF.